These 16 T cell receptor beta chains originate from one sample sequenced in a study of cytomegalovirus exposure and HLA in healthy donors. The PCR contained 60 Vbeta and 13 Jbeta primers. The table came from immunoSEQ multiplex PCR; TCRdb's copy has only in-frame clones and leaves some out. The repertoire holds over 85,000 clones, with 69% as singletons. Sequencing was performed on PBMCs. Every receptor here comes from a female donor in good health and CMV-seronegative.

V is TRBV27 and J is TRBJ2-7; weak D call: TRBD1 (6 bases). The CDR3 runs 14 residues. In germline, CDR1 is MNHEY, CDR2 SMNVEV (reference sequence). The V and J ends lost 3 bases and 2 bases respectively, with 11 bases between them. The CDR3 is CASSFSTGTYEQYF. The CDR3 DNA reads as TGTGCCAGCAGTTTTAGTACAGGGACCTACGAGCAGTACTTC.

V is TRBV5-1 and J is TRBJ1-2; 10 bases align to TRBD1. This CDR3 contains 15 residues. Looked up from germline, CDR1 is SGHRS and CDR2 is YFSETQ. The junction had 4 bases not matched to a gene; V was cut back by 4 bases and J by 1 base. The CDR3 loop reads CASSPGTGVNYGYTF. The CDR3, as DNA: TGCGCCAGCAGCCCCGGGACAGGGGTTAACTATGGCTACACCTTC.

The rearrangement uses TRBV30 and TRBJ2-2; possibly TRBD2 for D (7 bases). V lost 4 bases, J lost 7 bases, and 22 bases lay in between. The germline gives CDR1 GTSNPN, CDR2 SVGIG (reference sequence). CDR3 size: 16 residues. The CDR3 DNA sequence: TGTGCCTGGACCCACGGACTGGCGGGGGCTATCGGGGAGCTGTTTTTT. Its translation: CAWTHGLAGAIGELFF.

The chain employs TRBV5-1 and TRBJ2-2; 9 nucleotides match TRBD2. This CDR3 has 15 amino acids. The germline gives CDR1 SGHRS, CDR2 YFSETQ. The junction had 6 bases not matched to a gene; V was cut back by 4 bases and J by 5 bases. CDR3 nucleotide sequence: TGCGCCAGCAGCATTGGACTAGCGTCTACCGGGGAGCTGTTTTTT. As protein: CASSIGLASTGELFF.

This rearrangement joins TRBV19 to TRBJ1-1; 8 bases fit TRBD1. Per germline, CDR1 LNHDA and CDR2 SQIVND (reference sequence). J lost 4 bases, V lost 4 bases, and 5 bases had no gene match. There are 14 residues in the CDR3. This CDR3 reads CASSTGGRGTEAFF. As DNA, the CDR3 is TGTGCCAGTAGTACAGGGGGCCGGGGCACTGAAGCTTTCTTT.

The rearrangement uses TRBV9 and TRBJ2-1; possibly TRBD2 for D (7 bases). V was shortened by 4 bases and J by 12 bases, with 14 bases between the two germline ends. This CDR3 contains 12 residues. Germline V gives CDR1 SGDLS, CDR2 YYNGEE. The CDR3, as DNA: TGTGCCAGCAGCCCACGGGGGGCCGGGCAGTTCTTC. Residues: CASSPRGAGQFF.

This clone was recorded a few times. The chain employs TRBV6-5 and TRBJ2-7; D is uncertain. The CDR3 length is 14 residues. Trimming took off 0 bases at V and 2 bases at J, with 8 bases between the two ends. Germline CDR1 reads MNHEY; CDR2 reads SVGAGI. Written as DNA, the CDR3 is TGTGCCAGCAGTTACTCCTACGGAGCCTACGAGCAGTACTTC. Its protein product is CASSYSYGAYEQYF.

This sequence joins TRBV30 and TRBJ2-5; 9 bases are a match to TRBD1. Trimming cost V 3 bases and J 4 bases; bases outside gene matches: 9. The germline CDR1 and CDR2 sequences are GTSNPN and SVGIG (reference sequence). This CDR3 has 15 residues. The chain's CDR3 is CAWRDPGQGRETQYF. The CDR3 DNA reads as TGTGCCTGGAGGGACCCGGGACAGGGAAGAGAGACCCAGTACTTC.

In DNA form, the CDR3 reads TGTGCCAGCAGCATGGGGGGGATCGGCAGCAATGAGCAGTTCTTC. Protein: CASSMGGIGSNEQFF. This chain connects TRBV11-2 to TRBJ2-1; 7 bases map to TRBD2. Germline trimming cut 5 bases from V and 6 bases from J; bases unmatched to any gene: 10. The length of the CDR3 is 15 residues. Germline CDR1 and CDR2: SGHAT and FQNNGV. The full variable domain, in which reference TRBV11-2 and TRBJ2-1 provide the parts outside the CDR3, is EAGVAQSPRYKIIEKRQSVAFWCNPISGHATLYWYQQILGQGPKLLIQFQNNGVVDDSQLPKDRFSAERLKGVDSTLKIQPAKLEDSAVYLCASSMGGIGSNEQFFGPGTRLTVL.

The chain employs TRBV30 and TRBJ1-6; no clear D gene. The CDR3 has 17 residues. V dropped 3 bases and J dropped 0 bases, with 15 bases sitting between them. The germline gives CDR1 GTSNPN, CDR2 SVGIG (reference sequence). As DNA, the CDR3 is TGTGCCTGGAGAGCCGGAGTTTATAGCTCCTATAATTCACCCCTCCACTTT. Residues: CAWRAGVYSSYNSPLHF.

V is TRBV6-1 and J is TRBJ2-7; no reliable D call. Trimming removed 3 bases from V and 7 bases from J, with 7 bases in between. This CDR3 comprises 11 residues. CDR1 is MNHNS, CDR2 SASEGT, per germline. The CDR3 sequence is CASSEPGEQYF. Written as DNA, the CDR3 is TGTGCCAGCAGTGAGCCCGGGGAGCAGTACTTC.

This clone was detected only once. The CDR3 sequence: CASTPDSNQPQHF. CDR3 in DNA: TGTGCCAGCACCCCAGATAGCAATCAGCCCCAGCATTTT. The gene calls are TRBV7-9 and TRBJ1-5; D call uncertain. V dropped 7 bases and J dropped 0 bases, with 7 bases sitting between them. This CDR3 comprises 13 residues. Germline CDR1 is SEHNR and CDR2 is FQNEAQ (reference sequence).

As regards this clone: Relative to the germline gene, one junction end is altered; a read error may explain this. The rearrangement joins TRBV5-8 to TRBJ2-2; 7 nucleotides match TRBD1. Germline V gene lookup returns CDR1 SGHTS and CDR2 YDEGEE. The CDR3 is 17 amino acids. DNA for the CDR3: TGTGACAGCAGCTTGGATTCCGGACAGGTCTCAGCCGGGGAGCTGTTTTTT. Residues: CDSSLDSGQVSAGELFF.

This clone occurred a few times. The rearrangement links TRBV7-2 to TRBJ2-1; possibly TRBD1 for D (5 bases). CDR3 size: 17 residues. V lost 1 base and J 2 bases, leaving 15 bases between the germline ends. CDR1 and CDR2 from the germline V gene are SGHTA and FQGNSA. The CDR3 region is CASSLGAAGWTYNEQFF. The CDR3 DNA is TGTGCCAGCAGCTTAGGTGCCGCAGGGTGGACCTACAATGAGCAGTTCTTC.

The count of this clone is one. The chain carries TRBV11-2 and TRBJ1-5; TRBD1 is a possible D gene (5 bases). Per the germline V gene, CDR1 is SGHAT and CDR2 is FQNNGV. The V gene lost 4 bases and the J gene lost 3 bases, with 7 bases spanning the gap. The CDR3 is 13 residues long. CDR3 amino acids: CASSSGNNQPQHF. CDR3 sequence (DNA): TGTGCCAGCAGCTCAGGGAACAATCAGCCCCAGCATTTT. Supplemented by reference TRBV11-2 and TRBJ1-5, the full variable domain reads EAGVAQSPRYKIIEKRQSVAFWCNPISGHATLYWYQQILGQGPKLLIQFQNNGVVDDSQLPKDRFSAERLKGVDSTLKIQPAKLEDSAVYLCASSSGNNQPQHFGDGTRLSIL.

This clone was seen a few times. The J gene is TRBJ2-5, the V gene TRBV5-6, with a possible D match to TRBD1 (5 bases). The J call could be wrong; TRBJ2-7 is a better fit for the DNA end. CDR3 length: 16 amino acids. Germline-derived CDR1 and CDR2 are SGHDT and YYEEEE. The CDR3 bases are TGTGCCAGCAGCTTAGGGGCGGCAGGGATTACCTACGAGCAGTACTTC. Translated, it gives CASSLGAAGITYEQYF.